These 16 T cell receptor beta chains were all obtained from the same sample, sequenced in a study of early T cells in non-severe SARS-CoV-2 infection (dated by TCRdb to 2020 to 2022). Libraries came from 5' RACE. The run used a NextSeq 500. The raw public data were reprocessed by TCRdb itself: fastp quality trimming at Q25, MiXCR clonotype calling, in-frame beta chains only. Duplicate CDR3 protein sequences are folded into a single record with the most common DNA and genes. The sample table lists roughly 65,000 distinct CDR3 sequences, 12% of them with a count of one. The ten largest account for 1.5% to 2% of the sample. Sequences were obtained from whole blood. Every receptor here comes from an adult who was a healthcare worker with PCR-confirmed SARS-CoV-2 infection or an uninfected control (not recorded which).

Comment on this clonotype: At one of its ends the junction is not consistent with the germline gene, which may arise from a read error. The rearrangement joins TRBV5-1 to TRBJ2-1; D is unresolved. There are 11 residues in the CDR3. Germline-derived CDR1 and CDR2 are SGHRS and YFSETQ. CDR3 amino acids: CASSLADERFF. The CDR3 bases are TGCGCCAGCAGCTTGGCCGATGAGCGGTTCTTC.

This clonotype appeared many times. The CDR3 sequence is CASSPTTGLYTQYF. As DNA, the CDR3 is TGTGCCAGCTCACCTACGACAGGGTTGTATACGCAGTATTTT. J is TRBJ2-3 and V is TRBV18; 7 nucleotides align to TRBD1. Germline CDR1 is KGHSH and CDR2 is LQKENI. V lost 3 bases to trimming and J lost 7 bases; unmatched junction nucleotides: 7. The CDR3 contains 14 residues.

This clonotype was seen a few times. This chain connects TRBV7-2 to TRBJ2-3; 7 positions agree with TRBD2. Looked up from germline, CDR1 is SGHTA and CDR2 is FQGNSA. The CDR3 runs 15 residues. V lost 2 bases to trimming and J lost 1 base; unmatched junction nucleotides: 3. CDR3 in amino acids: CASSLNRGGTDTQYF. The CDR3 DNA follows: TGTGCCAGCAGCTTAAACCGGGGGGGCACAGATACGCAGTATTTT.

For this clonotype: The junction departs from the called germline gene at one end, perhaps through a read error. The chain carries TRBV7-9 and TRBJ1-5, with D hard to call. There are 16 residues in the CDR3. The germline V gene encodes CDR1 SEHNR and CDR2 FQNEAQ (reference sequence). CDR3 amino acids: CSSSLDWEAGPQPQHF. For the CDR3, the DNA is TGTTCCAGCAGCTTAGATTGGGAGGCCGGTCCTCAGCCCCAGCATTTT. Looking up the rest from reference TRBV7-9 and TRBJ1-5 gives the full variable domain: DTGVSQNPRHKITKRGQNVTFRCDPISEHNRLYWYRQTLGQGPEFLTYFQNEAQLEKSRLLSDRFSAERPKGSFSTLEIQRTEQGDSAMYLCSSSLDWEAGPQPQHFGDGTRLSIL.

The gene calls are TRBV5-1 and TRBJ1-1; D unclear. The CDR3 spans 11 residues. Trimming removed 5 bases from V and 1 base from J, with 3 bases in between. Germline V gives CDR1 SGHRS, CDR2 YFSETQ. The CDR3 is CASSGNTEAFF. CDR3 sequence (DNA): TGCGCCAGCAGTGGGAACACTGAAGCTTTCTTT.

This clonotype was seen ten or more times. V is TRBV14 and J is TRBJ2-2; 13 positions agree with TRBD2. The CDR3 has 17 residues. J was trimmed by 3 bases and V by 6 bases; bases with no gene match: 7. CDR1 and CDR2 from the germline V gene are SGHDN and FVKESK. Here the CDR3 DNA reads TGTGCCAGCAGTCCCGCAGGACTAGCGGGGGACACCGGGGAGCTGTTTTTT. It yields the protein CASSPAGLAGDTGELFF.

This clonotype was recorded at least ten times. The J gene is TRBJ1-2, the V gene TRBV10-3, with 11 bases matching TRBD1. The V segment lost 6 bases and the J segment 3 bases; nucleotides outside the gene matches: 3. CDR3 length: 14 residues. Germline V CDR1 and CDR2: ENHRY, SYGVKD. CDR3 sequence reads: CAIRGQGDDYGYTF. The CDR3 DNA follows: TGTGCCATCAGGGGACAGGGGGATGACTATGGCTACACCTTC.

The chain links TRBV27 to TRBJ2-1; D not certain. V lost 3 bases to trimming and J lost 4 bases, with 10 bases between them. Looked up from germline, CDR1 is MNHEY and CDR2 is SMNVEV (reference sequence). The CDR3 has 14 amino acids. CDR3 nucleotide sequence: TGTGCCAGCAGTTTTGAGGCCGATTACAATGAGCAGTTCTTC. This encodes CASSFEADYNEQFF.

This clonotype was found a few times. The rearrangement links TRBV6-1 to TRBJ1-2; weak D call: TRBD1 (6 bases). V was pared by 6 bases and J by 8 bases, with 13 bases between. The CDR3 is 12 residues long. The V gene's germline CDR1 is MNHNS and CDR2 SASEGT. The CDR3 DNA is TGTGCCAGCAGGAACCAGGGGAAGGGCTACACCTTC. Translation gives CASRNQGKGYTF.

The chain is built from TRBV19 and TRBJ2-1, with 7 positions matching TRBD2. The V and J ends lost 5 bases and 4 bases, in that order; junction bases with no gene match: 5. Germline V gene sequence: CDR1 LNHDA, CDR2 SQIVND (reference sequence). CDR3 size: 14 residues. The CDR3 bases are TGTGCCAGTAGTGTGGGGGGAGGGTACAATGAGCAGTTCTTC. It codes for CASSVGGGYNEQFF. Full variable domain (missing parts from reference TRBV19 and TRBJ2-1): DGGITQSPKYLFRKEGQNVTLSCEQNLNHDAMYWYRQDPGQGLRLIYYSQIVNDFQKGDIAEGYSVSREKKESFPLTVTSAQKNPTAFYLCASSVGGGYNEQFFGPGTRLTVL.

This clonotype has only a few counts. The rearrangement uses TRBV5-4 and TRBJ2-7, with 8 nucleotides matching TRBD2. V gave up 0 bases and J gave up 6 bases; unmatched junction bases: 2. The CDR3 runs to 13 residues. Germline V gene data show CDR1 as SGHNT and CDR2 as YYREEE (reference sequence). In DNA, the CDR3 is TGTGCCAGCAGCTTGGGAGGGACTAGCGAGCAGTACTTC. This codes for CASSLGGTSEQYF.

In its sample, this clonotype was seen many times. This chain links TRBV12-3 or TRBV12-4 with TRBJ1-4, with TRBD1 as a possible D gene (6 bases). V lost 2 bases and J 5 bases, leaving 12 bases between the germline ends. The CDR3 contains 15 residues. CDR3: CASSLRQAANEKLFF. The CDR3 region has the DNA TGTGCCAGCAGTTTACGACAGGCCGCCAATGAAAAACTGTTTTTT.

This clonotype was observed a few times. V and J are TRBV10-3 and TRBJ2-3, with unresolved D. The ends were cut back, 8 bases at V and 4 bases at J, with 7 bases in the middle. The CDR3 totals 11 residues. Germline V CDR1 and CDR2: ENHRY, SYGVKD. DNA of the CDR3: TGTGCCATCGGGGTACCAGATACGCAGTATTTT. This encodes CAIGVPDTQYF.

About this clonotype: A much larger clone differs from this one at a single base, so this may be a read error. The chain has TRBV7-2 and TRBJ2-3; a weak D match, TRBD1 (5 bases). The germline V gene encodes CDR1 SGHTA and CDR2 FQGNSA. The CDR3 extends over 15 amino acids. CDR3 sequence (DNA): TGTGCCAGCAGCTCACAGGATTTGAGCACAGTTACGCAGTATTTT. Translation gives CASSSQDLSTVTQYF.

This clonotype occurred a few times. V usage is TRBV27 and J usage is TRBJ2-4; D may be TRBD2 (6 bases). The germline V gene has CDR1 MNHEY and CDR2 SMNVEV (reference sequence). Trimming pared 6 bases from V and 1 base from J, leaving 13 bases between. The length of the CDR3 is 15 residues. This CDR3 is CASRDVGGAKNIQYF. CDR3 nucleotides: TGTGCCAGCAGGGATGTGGGGGGTGCCAAAAACATTCAGTACTTC.

The chain couples TRBV19 to TRBJ2-3; D is ambiguous. Germline V gene data show CDR1 as LNHDA and CDR2 as SQIVND (reference sequence). Between the trimmed V and J ends, which lost 10 bases and 2 bases, there was a span of 22 bases. The CDR3 contains 16 residues. CDR3 loop: CATTSESFSFTDTQYF. CDR3 bases: TGTGCCACCACCTCTGAGAGCTTTAGCTTCACAGATACGCAGTATTTT. Drawing the rest from reference TRBV19 and TRBJ2-3, the complete variable domain is DGGITQSPKYLFRKEGQNVTLSCEQNLNHDAMYWYRQDPGQGLRLIYYSQIVNDFQKGDIAEGYSVSREKKESFPLTVTSAQKNPTAFYLCATTSESFSFTDTQYFGPGTRLTVL.